Listed below are T cell receptor beta chains from one sample, sequenced in a study of T cells in Graves' hyperthyroidism and ophthalmopathy. TCRdb re-called the multiplex PCR reads through MiXCR, storing one row per CDR3 protein. The repertoire holds under 400,000 distinct CDR3 sequences, with about 21% as singletons. Sequencing used blood. The receptors derive from a woman aged 50 to 60 with Graves' hyperthyroidism. Both conserved end residues are part of each CDR3. Each record gives: clone size, J gene, D gene, V gene, CDR3 protein, CDR3 DNA. A D gene is named only where the DNA matches it firmly. Expanded clones are given a class, and other clones once, few, many or no size at all.

many TRBJ2-1 - TRBV27 CASKEGTTYNEQFF TGTGCCAGCAAAGAGGGAACAACTTACAATGAGCAGTTCTTC
few TRBJ1-2 - TRBV4-1 CASSQHQQGIGGYTF TGCGCCAGCAGCCAACACCAACAAGGAATTGGTGGCTACACCTTC
- TRBJ2-1 - TRBV12-3/TRBV12-4 CASSLARFNEQFF TGTGCCAGCAGTTTAGCGCGGTTCAATGAGCAGTTCTTC
- TRBJ2-7 - TRBV12-3/TRBV12-4 CASSSSGTNYEQYF TGTGCCAGCAGTTCAAGCGGGACAAACTACGAGCAGTACTTC
- TRBJ2-1 - TRBV5-6 CASSLESGDQFF TGTGCCAGCAGCTTGGAATCTGGGGATCAGTTCTTC
few TRBJ1-2 - TRBV7-9 CASSRESYGYTF TGTGCCAGCTCCAGGGAAAGCTATGGCTACACCTTC
many TRBJ2-1 TRBD2 TRBV12-3/TRBV12-4 CASSLIAGGPYEQFF TGTGCCAGCAGTCTAATAGCGGGAGGGCCCTATGAGCAGTTCTTC
many TRBJ2-3 TRBD1 TRBV20-1 CSATRQGGTDTQYF TGCAGTGCTACACGACAGGGGGGCACAGATACGCAGTATTTT
many TRBJ2-3 - TRBV6-1 CASSEMARHGDTQYF TGTGCCAGCAGTGAAATGGCTAGACATGGGGATACGCAGTATTTT
few TRBJ1-6 - TRBV13 CASSLTKGAVSNSPLHF TGTGCCAGCAGCTTAACTAAGGGTGCAGTTAGTAATTCACCCCTCCACTTT
many TRBJ1-1 - TRBV5-1 CASSPLGETEAFF TGCGCCAGCAGCCCCTTGGGGGAGACTGAAGCTTTCTTT
- TRBJ1-1 TRBD1 TRBV28 CACSGGTEAFF TGTGCCTGCTCAGGGGGCACTGAAGCTTTCTTT
- TRBJ1-1 - TRBV5-1 CASSTGGMNTEAFF TGCGCCAGCAGCACTGGGGGAATGAACACTGAAGCTTTCTTT
- TRBJ2-3 TRBD2 TRBV7-2 CASSLEFGREGVDTQYF TGTGCCAGCAGCTTAGAGTTTGGGCGGGAGGGGGTAGATACGCAGTATTTT
few TRBJ2-1 TRBD2 TRBV28 CASSAILAAISYNEQFF TGTGCCAGCAGTGCCATCCTAGCGGCCATCTCCTACAATGAGCAGTTCTTC
many TRBJ1-4 TRBD1 TRBV27 CASRAWTGMGEKLFF TGTGCCAGCAGAGCTTGGACAGGCATGGGTGAAAAACTGTTTTTT
once TRBJ2-7 TRBD2 TRBV5-1 CASRAPGLADAPYEQCF TGCGCCAGCAGGGCACCGGGACTAGCGGATGCCCCCTACGAGCAGTGCTTC
- TRBJ2-5 TRBD1 TRBV18 CASSNDRGSETQYF TGTGCCAGCTCAAATGACAGGGGCTCGGAGACCCAGTACTTC
few TRBJ2-1 - TRBV19 CASSIPPRTEQFF TGTGCCAGTAGTATCCCCCCTCGAACTGAGCAGTTCTTC
many TRBJ1-1 - TRBV6-1 CASSQKQGMNTEAFF TGTGCCAGCAGTCAGAAACAGGGAATGAACACTGAAGCTTTCTTT
many TRBJ2-7 - TRBV28 CASSTLPGEQYF TGTGCCAGCAGTACACTGCCAGGGGAGCAGTACTTC
many TRBJ2-7 TRBD1 TRBV10-3 CAITGQGSYEQYF TGTGCCATCACGGGACAGGGGTCCTACGAGCAGTACTTC
- TRBJ2-2 TRBD2 TRBV28 CASNRRGGPGELFF TGTGCCAGCAATCGGCGGGGGGGTCCCGGGGAGCTGTTTTTT
many TRBJ2-7 - TRBV6-1 CASSATVYEQYF TGTGCCAGCAGTGCGACAGTCTACGAGCAGTACTTC
few TRBJ1-1 - TRBV3-1 CASSHPRTGSWGVNTEAFF TGTGCCAGCAGCCACCCCCGTACAGGTTCCTGGGGTGTGAACACTGAAGCTTTCTTT
many TRBJ2-3 TRBD2 TRBV20-1 CSARVGSGGTDTQYF TGCAGTGCTAGAGTTGGTAGCGGGGGTACAGATACGCAGTATTTT
many TRBJ2-1 TRBD2 TRBV7-9 CASSRVGWREGNEQFF TGTGCCAGCAGCCGAGTAGGTTGGAGGGAGGGCAATGAGCAGTTCTTC
many TRBJ2-3 - TRBV27 CASSFGGITDTQYF TGTGCCAGCAGTTTTGGCGGGATCACAGATACGCAGTATTTT
many TRBJ1-1 - TRBV30 CAWSVTRQEAFF TGTGCCTGGAGTGTGACCAGACAAGAAGCTTTCTTT
- TRBJ1-2 - TRBV19 CASSKSWDFNYGYTF TGTGCCAGTAGTAAGTCGTGGGATTTTAACTATGGCTACACCTTC
many TRBJ2-3 - TRBV3-1 CASKLATTDTQYF TGTGCCAGCAAACTAGCAACCACAGATACGCAGTATTTT
many TRBJ1-1 - TRBV20-1 CSARGMLTGTEAFF TGCAGTGCCAGAGGTATGCTGACCGGTACTGAAGCTTTCTTT
many TRBJ2-7 TRBD2 TRBV7-9 CASSFLGGLAGAEQYF TGTGCCAGCAGCTTTTTAGGGGGACTAGCGGGAGCCGAGCAGTACTTC
few TRBJ1-2 - TRBV28 CASSTPYRVSWEGTF TGTGCCAGCAGCACCCCATACAGGGTTTCCTGGGAGGGCACCTTC
many TRBJ2-7 - TRBV20-1 CSASWVSSYEQYF TGCAGTGCTAGCTGGGTCAGCTCCTACGAGCAGTACTTC
few TRBJ1-4 - TRBV27 CASSAGRTLIATNEKLFF TGTGCCAGCAGTGCGGGCAGAACATTAATTGCAACTAATGAAAAACTGTTTTTT
many TRBJ1-5 - TRBV27 CASSLSQGLGQPQHF TGTGCCAGCAGTTTATCGCAGGGGCTCGGTCAGCCCCAGCATTTT
many TRBJ2-5 TRBD2 TRBV19 CASSRTSGGPGGTQYF TGTGCCAGTAGCAGGACTAGCGGGGGGCCCGGGGGGACCCAGTACTTC
many TRBJ1-2 - TRBV10-3 CAISELQANYGYTF TGTGCCATCAGTGAGTTACAGGCTAACTATGGCTACACCTTC
many TRBJ2-3 - TRBV20-1 CSARTDTQYF TGCAGTGCTAGAACAGATACGCAGTATTTT
- TRBJ1-1 - TRBV18 CASSPVGRVGAEAFF TGTGCCAGCTCACCAGTCGGCAGGGTAGGAGCTGAAGCTTTCTTT
- TRBJ2-7 TRBD1 TRBV2 CASSEGQDYEQYF TGTGCCAGCAGTGAGGGACAGGACTACGAGCAGTACTTC
- TRBJ2-1 TRBD2 TRBV19 CASRSAGTSGYNERFF TGTGCCAGTAGATCAGCCGGGACTAGCGGTTACAATGAGCGGTTCTTC
many TRBJ1-1 TRBD1 TRBV6-1 CASSTGGTGGTEAFF TGTGCCAGCAGTACCGGGGGGACAGGGGGCACTGAAGCTTTCTTT
few TRBJ2-1 TRBD2 TRBV5-1 CPSSPTSGRFNEQFF TGCCCCAGCAGCCCGACTAGCGGGAGATTTAATGAGCAGTTCTTC
many TRBJ1-5 - TRBV6-1 CASSESTGTRSNQPQHF TGTGCCAGCAGTGAAAGTACTGGCACGAGGAGCAATCAGCCCCAGCATTTT
many TRBJ2-1 TRBD2 TRBV27 CASSFRVGRTDEQFF TGTGCCAGCAGTTTTCGTGTCGGGAGGACGGATGAGCAGTTCTTC
few TRBJ2-7 - TRBV5-1 CASSLPGENEQYF TGCGCCAGCAGCTTACCGGGAGAAAACGAGCAGTACTTC
many TRBJ2-7 - TRBV7-2 CASSLKSTYEQYF TGTGCCAGCAGCTTAAAGTCTACATACGAGCAGTACTTC
many TRBJ2-3 - TRBV20-1 CSARSPWGADTQYF TGCAGTGCTAGATCCCCCTGGGGGGCAGATACGCAGTATTTT